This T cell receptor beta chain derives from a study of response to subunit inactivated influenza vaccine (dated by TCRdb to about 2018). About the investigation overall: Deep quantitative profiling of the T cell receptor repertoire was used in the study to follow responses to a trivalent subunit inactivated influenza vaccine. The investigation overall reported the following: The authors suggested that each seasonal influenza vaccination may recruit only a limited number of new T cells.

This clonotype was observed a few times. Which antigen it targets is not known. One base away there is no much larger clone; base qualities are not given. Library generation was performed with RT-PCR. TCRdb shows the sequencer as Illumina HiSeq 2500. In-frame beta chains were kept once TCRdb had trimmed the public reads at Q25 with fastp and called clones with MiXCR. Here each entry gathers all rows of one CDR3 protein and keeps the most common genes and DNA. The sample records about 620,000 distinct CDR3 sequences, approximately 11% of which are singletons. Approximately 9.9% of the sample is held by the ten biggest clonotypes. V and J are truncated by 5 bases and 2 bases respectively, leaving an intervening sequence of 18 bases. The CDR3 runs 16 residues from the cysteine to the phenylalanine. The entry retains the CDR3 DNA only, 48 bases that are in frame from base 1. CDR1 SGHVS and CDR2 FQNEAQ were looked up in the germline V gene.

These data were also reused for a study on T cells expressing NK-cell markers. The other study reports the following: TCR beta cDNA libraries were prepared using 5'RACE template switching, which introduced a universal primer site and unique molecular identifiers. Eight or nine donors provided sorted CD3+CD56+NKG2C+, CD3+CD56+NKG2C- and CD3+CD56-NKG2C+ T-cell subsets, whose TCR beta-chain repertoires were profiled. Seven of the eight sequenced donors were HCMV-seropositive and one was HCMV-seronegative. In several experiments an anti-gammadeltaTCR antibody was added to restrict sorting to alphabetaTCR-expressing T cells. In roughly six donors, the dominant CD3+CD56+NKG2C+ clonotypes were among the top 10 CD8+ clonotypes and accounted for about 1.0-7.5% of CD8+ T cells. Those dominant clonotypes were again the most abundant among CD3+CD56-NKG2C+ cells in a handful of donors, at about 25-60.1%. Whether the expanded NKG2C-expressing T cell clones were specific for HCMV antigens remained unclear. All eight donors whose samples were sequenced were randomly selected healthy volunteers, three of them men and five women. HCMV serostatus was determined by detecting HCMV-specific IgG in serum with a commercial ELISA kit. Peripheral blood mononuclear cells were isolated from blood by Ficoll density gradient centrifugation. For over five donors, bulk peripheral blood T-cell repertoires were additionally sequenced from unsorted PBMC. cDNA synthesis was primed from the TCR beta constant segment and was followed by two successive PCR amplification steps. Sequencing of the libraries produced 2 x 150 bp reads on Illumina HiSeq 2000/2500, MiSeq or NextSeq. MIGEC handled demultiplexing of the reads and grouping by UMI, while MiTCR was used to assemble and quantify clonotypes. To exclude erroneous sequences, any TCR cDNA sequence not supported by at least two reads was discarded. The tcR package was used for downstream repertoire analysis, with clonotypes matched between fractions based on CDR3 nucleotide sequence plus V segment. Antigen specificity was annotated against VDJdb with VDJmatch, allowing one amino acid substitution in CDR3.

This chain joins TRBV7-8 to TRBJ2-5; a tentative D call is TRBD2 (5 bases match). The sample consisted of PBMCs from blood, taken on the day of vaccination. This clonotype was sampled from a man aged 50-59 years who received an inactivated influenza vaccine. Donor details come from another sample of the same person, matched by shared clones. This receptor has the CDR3 CASSVSDTGEQETQYF. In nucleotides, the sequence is TGTGCCAGCAGCGTGAGCGACACCGGGGAGCAAGAGACCCAGTACTTC.